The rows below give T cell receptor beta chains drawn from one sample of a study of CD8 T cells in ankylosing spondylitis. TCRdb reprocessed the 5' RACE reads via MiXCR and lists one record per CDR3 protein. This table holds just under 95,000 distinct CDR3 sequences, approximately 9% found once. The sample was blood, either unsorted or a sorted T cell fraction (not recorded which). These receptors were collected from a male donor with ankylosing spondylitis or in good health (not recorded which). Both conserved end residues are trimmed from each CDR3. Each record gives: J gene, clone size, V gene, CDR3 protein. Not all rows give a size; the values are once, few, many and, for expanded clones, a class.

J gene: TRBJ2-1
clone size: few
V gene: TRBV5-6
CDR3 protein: ASSLGESQF

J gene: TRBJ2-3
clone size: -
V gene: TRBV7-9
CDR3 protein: ASGLADTQY

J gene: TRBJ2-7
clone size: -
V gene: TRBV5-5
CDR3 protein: ASSYTGPNSYEQY

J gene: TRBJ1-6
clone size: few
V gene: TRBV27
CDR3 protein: ASSFGGYNSPLH

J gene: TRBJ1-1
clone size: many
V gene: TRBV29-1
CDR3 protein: SVEAPGMGTEAF

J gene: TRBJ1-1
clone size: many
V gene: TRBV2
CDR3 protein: ASSAIDAGTEAF

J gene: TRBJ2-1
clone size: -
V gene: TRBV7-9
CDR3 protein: ASTSTGHEQF

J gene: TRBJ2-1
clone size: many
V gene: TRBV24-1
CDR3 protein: ATGDKNNYNEQF

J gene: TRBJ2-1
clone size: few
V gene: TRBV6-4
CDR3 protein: ASRTERVSSYNEQF

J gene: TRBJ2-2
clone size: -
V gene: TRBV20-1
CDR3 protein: SAREDGPTGELF

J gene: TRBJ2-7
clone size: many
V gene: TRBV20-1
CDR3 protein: SARDGQPNEQY

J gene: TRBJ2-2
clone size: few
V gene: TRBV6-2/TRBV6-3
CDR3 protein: ASSYSGLSGDTGELF

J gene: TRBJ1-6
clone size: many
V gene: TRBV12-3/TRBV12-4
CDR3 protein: ASSLIDPGALH

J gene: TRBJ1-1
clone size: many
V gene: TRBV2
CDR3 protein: ASSGPSGRGWDTEAF

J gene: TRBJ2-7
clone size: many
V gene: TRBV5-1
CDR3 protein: ASSPGQNEQY

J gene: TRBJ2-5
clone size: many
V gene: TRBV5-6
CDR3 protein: ASSGTSGDETQY

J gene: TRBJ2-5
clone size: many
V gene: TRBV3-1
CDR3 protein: ASSFLVSGGGTQY

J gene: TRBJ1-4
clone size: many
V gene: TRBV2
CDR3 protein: ASSPRQATNEKLF

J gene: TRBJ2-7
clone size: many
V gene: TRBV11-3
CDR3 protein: ASSLDSADLYSYEQY

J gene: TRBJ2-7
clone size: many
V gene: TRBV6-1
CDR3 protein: ASSEAYGHTGRISYEQY

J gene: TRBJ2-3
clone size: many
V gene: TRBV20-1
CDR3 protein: SAGTGDSTDTQY

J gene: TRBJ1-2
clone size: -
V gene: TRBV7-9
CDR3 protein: ASSHGQGGNYGYT

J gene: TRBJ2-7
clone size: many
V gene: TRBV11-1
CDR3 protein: ASSPGLSYEQY

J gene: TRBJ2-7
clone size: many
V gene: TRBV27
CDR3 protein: ASSGGGPYEQY

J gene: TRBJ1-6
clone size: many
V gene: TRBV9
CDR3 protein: ASSVAPVGQGGNSPLH

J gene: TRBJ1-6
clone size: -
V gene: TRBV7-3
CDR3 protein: ASSLAENSPLH

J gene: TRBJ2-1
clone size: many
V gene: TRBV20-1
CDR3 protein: SAREFGTSGYNEQF

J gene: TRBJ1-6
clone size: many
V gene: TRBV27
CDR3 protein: ASSMTTGTAELPLH

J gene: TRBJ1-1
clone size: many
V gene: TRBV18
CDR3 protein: ASSAGVNTEAF

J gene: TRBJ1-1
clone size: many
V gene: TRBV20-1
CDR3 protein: SASDQGGMNTEAF

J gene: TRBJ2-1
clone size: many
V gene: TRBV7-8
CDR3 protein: ASSPQAGLSYNEQF

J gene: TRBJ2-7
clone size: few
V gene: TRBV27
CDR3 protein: ASSAAEYRPTYEQY

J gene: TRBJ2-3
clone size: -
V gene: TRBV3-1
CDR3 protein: ASNRSDTQY

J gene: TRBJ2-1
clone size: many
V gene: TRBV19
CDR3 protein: ASSLTQGLVDEQF

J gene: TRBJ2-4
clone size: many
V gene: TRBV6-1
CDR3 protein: ATIPGGLSKNIQY

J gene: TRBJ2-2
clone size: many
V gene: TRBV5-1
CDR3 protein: ASSGLGLGWAGELF

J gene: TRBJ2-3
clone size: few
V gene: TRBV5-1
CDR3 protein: ASSLEGGGVGTDTQY

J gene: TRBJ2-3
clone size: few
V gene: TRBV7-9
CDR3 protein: ASTARGDTDTQY

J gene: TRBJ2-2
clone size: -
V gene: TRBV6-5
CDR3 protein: ASSFYGGALGGELF

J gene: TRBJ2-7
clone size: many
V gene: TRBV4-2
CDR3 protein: ASSQTRIFSYEQY

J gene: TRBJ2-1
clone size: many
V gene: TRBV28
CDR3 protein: ASSPRSGTVYNEQF

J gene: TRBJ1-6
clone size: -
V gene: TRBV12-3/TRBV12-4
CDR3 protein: ASSLSYRNSPLH

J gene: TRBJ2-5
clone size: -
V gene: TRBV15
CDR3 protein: ATSRDGLTQY

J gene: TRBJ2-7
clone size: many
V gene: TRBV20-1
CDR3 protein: SANAYEQY

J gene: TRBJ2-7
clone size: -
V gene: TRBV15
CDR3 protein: ATSRDRLGYEQY

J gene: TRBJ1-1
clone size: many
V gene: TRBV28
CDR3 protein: ASSLSYLSNTEAF

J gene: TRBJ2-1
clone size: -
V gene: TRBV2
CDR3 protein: ASRSPLAESSYNEQF